The T cell receptor (beta chain) described here comes from a study of blood T cell repertoires in COVID-19. About the study: Samples taken during acute and convalescent COVID-19 were collected in the United States, Italy and Spain. T cells, B-cell-depleted T cells, or PBMCs provided the cDNA or gDNA that served as material.

This clone was seen just once. Repertoires were generated with immunoSEQ multiplex PCR, while TCRdb's copy carries only in-frame clones and drops some. The table lists some 190,000 clones, approximately 90% of them singletons. The CDR3 loop spans 13 amino acids. V was pared by 5 bases and J by 4 bases, with 12 bases between. Germline CDR1 reads SGHTA; CDR2 reads FQGNSA. The chain combines TRBV7-2 with TRBJ2-7, with a tentative D call TRBD2 (5 bases). Sequencing was done on a sample of peripheral blood. This clonotype was obtained from a woman in her thirties or forties who had recovered from COVID-19. The CDR3 DNA sequence: TGTGCCAGCAGCCTGAATAGCGTATACGAGCAGTACTTC. Its translation is CASSLNSVYEQYF. Looking up the rest from reference TRBV7-2 and TRBJ2-7 gives the full variable domain: GAGVSQSPSNKVTEKGKDVELRCDPISGHTALYWYRQSLGQGLEFLIYFQGNSAPDKSGLPSDRFSAERTGGSVSTLTIQRTQQEDSAVYLCASSLNSVYEQYFGPGTRLTVT.